This T cell receptor (beta chain) was sequenced during a study of blood T cells in healthy people across ages. On the study more broadly: About one barcoded beta molecule per two T cells was captured by template switching.

In the case of this clonotype: Its specificity is not known.

Germline loops: CDR1 DFQATT, CDR2 SNEGSKA (reference sequence). The CDR3 length is 13 residues. V was clipped by 3 bases and J by 3 bases; unmatched bases: 3. Study-level findings and limits: Older age coincided with a roughly linear decline in TCR beta diversity per million T cells.

There were at least 6 micrograms of total RNA extracted from every sample. For the second PCR, which ran for 7 to 11 cycles, a sample-barcoded 5' primer and a J-beta primer mix were used. Samples each returned at least 2.5 million CDR3-containing paired-end reads. TCRdb re-analysed the 5' RACE reads in MiXCR, keeping a single row per CDR3 protein. This table has 580,000 or so distinct CDR3 sequences, about 45% appearing once. J is TRBJ2-7 and V is TRBV20-1; 9 bases match TRBD1. Sequenced input: blood. The clonotype was recovered from a man at least 80 years old in good health. The chain's CDR3 is CSARGDRDYEQYF. The DNA for the CDR3 is TGCAGTGCTAGGGGGGACAGGGACTACGAGCAGTACTTC.